The 16 T cell receptor beta chains below were found in one sample sequenced in a study of blood T cells in healthy people across ages. With a J-beta primer mix and a sample-barcoded 5' primer, a second PCR ran 7 to 11 cycles. TCRdb used MiXCR to reprocess the 5' RACE reads, holding one entry per CDR3 protein. Here the sample spans roughly 900,000 distinct CDR3 sequences, 29% being singletons. The specimen sequenced was blood. All receptors derive from an elderly woman in good health.

The rearrangement uses TRBV20-1 and TRBJ1-1; perhaps TRBD1 as D (5 bases). Trimming removed 1 base at V and 1 base at J, with 13 bases between. CDR3 length: 15 residues. The germline gives CDR1 DFQATT, CDR2 SNEGSKA (reference sequence). CDR3 coding DNA: TGCAGTGCTAGAGCACCGGGACCGGAGAACACTGAAGCTTTCTTT. Its protein product is CSARAPGPENTEAFF.

This clonotype was counted a single time. V usage is TRBV10-3 and J usage is TRBJ2-5, with 9 bases that match TRBD2. Germline lookup yields CDR1 ENHRY and CDR2 SYGVKD. This CDR3 spans 17 amino acids. Losses at the gene ends were 4 bases for V and 2 bases for J; bases not matched to a gene: 11. The CDR3 is CAISGASGAGPQETQYF. CDR3 nucleotide sequence: TGTGCCATCAGTGGGGCTAGCGGGGCGGGCCCTCAAGAGACCCAGTACTTC.

This rearrangement joins TRBV20-1 to TRBJ1-4; D remains unclear. The CDR3 sequence is 11 residues long. V lost 1 base to trimming and J lost 7 bases, with 4 bases between them. In germline, CDR1 is DFQATT, CDR2 SNEGSKA (reference sequence). The CDR3 DNA sequence: TGCAGTGCTAGAGCGTTTGAAAAACTGTTTTTT. Its protein product is CSARAFEKLFF.

V gene TRBV6-2 or TRBV6-3 combines with J gene TRBJ2-5; 9 nucleotides agree with TRBD1. The end of the DNA fits TRBJ2-7 better, so the J call may be wrong. The CDR3 spans 17 residues. Germline assignment: CDR1 MNHEY and CDR2 SVGEGT. CDR3 DNA: TGTGCCAGCAGTCCTGGGGACAGGGCCGCTGGGGGCAACGAGCAGTACTTC. It is translated as CASSPGDRAAGGNEQYF.

This clonotype was detected ten times or more. The rearrangement links TRBV5-1 to TRBJ2-1, with D possibly being TRBD1 or TRBD2 (6 bases each). Per germline, CDR1 SGHRS and CDR2 YFSETQ. The CDR3 totals 13 residues. V gave up 0 bases and J gave up 8 bases, with 9 bases separating them. The CDR3 region has the DNA TGCGCCAGCAGCTTGGACAGGGACTATGAGCAGTTCTTC. This encodes CASSLDRDYEQFF.

This clonotype has a count of ten or more. The rearrangement links TRBV2 to TRBJ1-2; D uncertain. Germline V lookup: CDR1 SNHLY, CDR2 FYNNEI. V was cut by 6 bases and J by 0 bases, with 2 bases left in between. The CDR3 runs to 11 residues. The CDR3 DNA reads TGTGCCAGCAGGGCTAACTATGGCTACACCTTC. It is translated as CASRANYGYTF.

This clonotype was seen repeatedly, ten times or more. The junction and the germline gene differ at one end; a read error may be behind it. The rearrangement links TRBV5-6 to TRBJ2-1, with TRBD2 matching 8 bases. This CDR3 is built from 15 residues. Germline values: CDR1 SGHDT, CDR2 YYEEEE. CDR3 sequence (DNA): TGTGCCAGCAGGTTGGGCCTGCGGGGGGACGGTGAGCAGTTCTTC. It codes for CASRLGLRGDGEQFF.

The chain recombines TRBV20-1 with TRBJ1-1; 8 bases fit TRBD1. This CDR3 comprises 14 residues. Looked up from germline, CDR1 is DFQATT and CDR2 is SNEGSKA (reference sequence). The V and J ends lost 4 bases and 4 bases, in that order; junction bases with no gene match: 8. CDR3 DNA: TGCAGTGCTACTGCAGGGGGCGATCGCACTGAAGCTTTCTTT. Its protein is CSATAGGDRTEAFF.

The chain recombines TRBV5-1 with TRBJ1-6; D may be TRBD1 (6 bases). CDR1 is SGHRS, CDR2 YFSETQ, per germline. V was shortened by 4 bases and J by 5 bases, with 13 bases between the two germline ends. This CDR3 spans 15 amino acids. The CDR3 sequence: CASSPEAGDNSPLHF. CDR3 nucleotides: TGCGCCAGCAGCCCGGAGGCAGGGGATAATTCACCCCTCCACTTT.

The V and J genes are TRBV2 and TRBJ1-5; the match to TRBD1 covers 8 bases. The CDR3 spans 16 residues. Trimming at V came to 4 bases and at J to 1 base, leaving 6 bases not matched to a gene. The germline gives CDR1 SNHLY, CDR2 FYNNEI. CDR3 region: CASSAGGGLSNQPQHF. CDR3 nucleotide sequence: TGTGCCAGCAGTGCAGGGGGCGGGTTGAGCAATCAGCCCCAGCATTTT.

Concerning this clonotype: At one boundary the junction diverges from the germline segment, which might be a read error. V is TRBV3-1 and J is TRBJ1-5; D possibly corresponds to TRBD1 (5 bases). The length of the CDR3 is 16 residues. Germline V gene data show CDR1 as LGHDT and CDR2 as YNNKEL (reference sequence). The CDR3 reads CASSHSESGGNQSQHF. The CDR3, as DNA: TGTGCCAGCAGCCACAGCGAGAGCGGGGGAAATCAGTCCCAGCATTTT.

Ten or more counts support this clonotype. This chain joins TRBV11-3 and TRBJ2-5, with 9 bases that match TRBD1. J was trimmed by 4 bases and V by 5 bases; bases with no gene match: 17. Germline V gene lookup returns CDR1 SGHNT and CDR2 YENEEA. The CDR3 sequence is 18 residues long. CDR3 DNA sequence: TGTGCCAGCAGCCGGAAGACCGGGACAGGGAGCTCCCCAGAGACCCAGTACTTC. It yields the protein CASSRKTGTGSSPETQYF.

This clonotype was detected a few times. The CDR3 coding sequence is TGCAGTGCTGCCCGGACAGGGATCAGCAATCAGCCCCAGCATTTT. Amino acids: CSAARTGISNQPQHF. This chain connects TRBV20-1 to TRBJ1-5; TRBD1 matches 8 bases. With 5 bases clipped from V and 1 base from J, the junction kept 7 bases outside the gene matches. Germline V lookup: CDR1 DFQATT, CDR2 SNEGSKA (reference sequence). This CDR3 comprises 15 residues.

This clonotype has a handful of counts. The chain has TRBV18 and TRBJ2-6; D is unclear. Germline CDR1 KGHSH, CDR2 LQKENI. The CDR3 extends over 16 amino acids. The V end was cut by 3 bases, the J end by 2 bases, with 11 bases between. In nucleotides, the CDR3 is TGTGCCAGCTCACCCCTTGGACGTCCTGGGGCCAACGTCCTGACTTTC. It is translated as CASSPLGRPGANVLTF. Complete variable domain (other parts from reference TRBV18 and TRBJ2-6): NAGVMQNPRHLVRRRGQEARLRCSPMKGHSHVYWYRQLPEEGLKFMVYLQKENIIDESGMPKERFSAEFPKEGPSILRIQQVVRGDSAAYFCASSPLGRPGANVLTFGAGSRLTVL.

There are many counts of this clonotype. The chain couples TRBV3-1 to TRBJ2-7, with D possibly TRBD1 on 6 matching bases. V dropped 4 bases and J dropped 2 bases, with 15 bases sitting between them. Germline loops: CDR1 LGHDT, CDR2 YNNKEL (reference sequence). This CDR3 spans 15 amino acids. CDR3 DNA sequence: TGTGCCAGCAGCCTTAGGGCAGGGGTCCCCTACGAGCAGTACTTC. Translation gives CASSLRAGVPYEQYF.

The chain employs TRBV30 and TRBJ2-6, with D tentatively TRBD2 (6 bases). Trimming took off 5 bases at V and 4 bases at J, with 9 bases between the two ends. This CDR3 region has 13 residues. Germline V gives CDR1 GTSNPN, CDR2 SVGIG (reference sequence). CDR3 loop: CAWGGSGANVLTF. The CDR3 DNA sequence: TGTGCCTGGGGGGGGTCCGGGGCCAACGTCCTGACTTTC. The full variable domain, its missing parts supplied by reference TRBV30 and TRBJ2-6, is SQTIHQWPATLVQPVGSPLSLECTVEGTSNPNLYWYRQAAGRGLQLLFYSVGIGQISSEVPQNLSASRPQDRQFILSSKKLLLSDSGFYLCAWGGSGANVLTFGAGSRLTVL.